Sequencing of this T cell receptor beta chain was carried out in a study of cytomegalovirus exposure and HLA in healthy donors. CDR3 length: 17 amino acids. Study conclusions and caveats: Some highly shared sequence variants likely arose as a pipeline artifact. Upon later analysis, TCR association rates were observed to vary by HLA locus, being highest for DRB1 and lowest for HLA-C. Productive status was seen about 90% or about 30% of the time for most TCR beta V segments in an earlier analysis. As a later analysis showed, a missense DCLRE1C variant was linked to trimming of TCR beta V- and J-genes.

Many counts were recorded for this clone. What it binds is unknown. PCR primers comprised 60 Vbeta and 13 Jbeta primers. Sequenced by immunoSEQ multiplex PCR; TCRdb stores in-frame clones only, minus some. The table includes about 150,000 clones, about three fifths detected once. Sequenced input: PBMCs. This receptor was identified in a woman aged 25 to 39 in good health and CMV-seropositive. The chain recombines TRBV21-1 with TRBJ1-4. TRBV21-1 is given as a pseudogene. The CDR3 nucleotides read TGTGCCAGCAGCAGGTCCACCGGGGGGTCCAATGAAGAAAAACTGTTTTTT. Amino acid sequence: CASSRSTGGSNEEKLFF.